Reported below is one T cell receptor beta chain. Generated by immunoSEQ multiplex PCR, the TCRdb table keeps only in-frame clones and is missing some. The sample gives approximately 15,000 clones, approximately 80% of which show up once; about 6% is in the top ten. This sample was included in a study of CD4+ T cells in melanoma. Source material: cells from a culture (not recorded whether cultured in vitro). This TCR derives from a human donor with melanoma.

CDR3 loop: CAIARDHRTQETQYF. The CDR3 nucleotides read TGTGCCATCGCGCGGGACCACAGGACGCAAGAGACCCAGTACTTC. The V and J genes are TRBV10-3 and TRBJ2-5, with D tentatively TRBD2 (6 bases). The CDR3 is 15 amino acids. V lost 8 bases and J lost 2, with 18 bases in between. CDR1 is ENHRY and CDR2 is SYGVKD in the germline V gene.